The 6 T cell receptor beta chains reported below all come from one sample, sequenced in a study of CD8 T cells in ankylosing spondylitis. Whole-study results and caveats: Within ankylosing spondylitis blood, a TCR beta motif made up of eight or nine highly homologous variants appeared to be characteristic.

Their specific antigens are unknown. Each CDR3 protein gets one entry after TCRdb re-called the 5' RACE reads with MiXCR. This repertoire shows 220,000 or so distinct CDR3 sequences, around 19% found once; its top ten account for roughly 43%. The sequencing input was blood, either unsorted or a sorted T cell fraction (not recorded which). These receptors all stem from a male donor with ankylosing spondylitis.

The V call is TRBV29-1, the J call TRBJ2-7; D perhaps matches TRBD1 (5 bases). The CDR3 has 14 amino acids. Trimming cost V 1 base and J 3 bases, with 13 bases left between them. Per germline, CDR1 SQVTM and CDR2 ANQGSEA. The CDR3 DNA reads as TGCAGCGTTGAAGTTACAGGCGCTGGCTACGAGCAGTACTTC. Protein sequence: CSVEVTGAGYEQYF.

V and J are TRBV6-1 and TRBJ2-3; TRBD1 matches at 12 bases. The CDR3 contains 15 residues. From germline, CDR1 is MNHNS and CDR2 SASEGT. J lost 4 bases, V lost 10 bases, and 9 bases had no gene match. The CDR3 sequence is CATTTGTGGSDTQYF. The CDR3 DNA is TGTGCCACCACGACCGGGACAGGGGGCTCAGATACGCAGTATTTT.

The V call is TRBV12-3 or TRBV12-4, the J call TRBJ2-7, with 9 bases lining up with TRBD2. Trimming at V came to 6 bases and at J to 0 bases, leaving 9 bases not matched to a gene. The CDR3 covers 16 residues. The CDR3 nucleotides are TGTGCCAGCAGCACAACACTAGCGGGCTCCTCCTACGAGCAGTACTTC. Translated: CASSTTLAGSSYEQYF.

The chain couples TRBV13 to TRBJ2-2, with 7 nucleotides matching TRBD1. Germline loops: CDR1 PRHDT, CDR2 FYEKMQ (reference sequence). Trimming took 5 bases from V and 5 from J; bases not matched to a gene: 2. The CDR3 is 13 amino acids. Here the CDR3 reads CASSRQGTGELFF. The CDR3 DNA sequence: TGTGCCAGCAGCAGACAGGGAACCGGGGAGCTGTTTTTT.

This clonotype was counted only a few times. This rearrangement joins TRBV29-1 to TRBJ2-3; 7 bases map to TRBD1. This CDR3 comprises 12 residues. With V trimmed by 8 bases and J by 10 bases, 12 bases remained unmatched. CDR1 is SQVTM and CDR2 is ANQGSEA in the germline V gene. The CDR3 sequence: CSSTDRSGSQYF. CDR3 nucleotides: TGCAGCTCAACGGACAGGTCGGGCTCGCAGTATTTT.

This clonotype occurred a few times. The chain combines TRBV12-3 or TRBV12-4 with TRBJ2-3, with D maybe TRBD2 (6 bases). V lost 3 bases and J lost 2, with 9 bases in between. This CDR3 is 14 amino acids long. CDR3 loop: CASSFREYTDTQYF. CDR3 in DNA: TGTGCCAGCAGTTTCCGGGAGTACACAGATACGCAGTATTTT.